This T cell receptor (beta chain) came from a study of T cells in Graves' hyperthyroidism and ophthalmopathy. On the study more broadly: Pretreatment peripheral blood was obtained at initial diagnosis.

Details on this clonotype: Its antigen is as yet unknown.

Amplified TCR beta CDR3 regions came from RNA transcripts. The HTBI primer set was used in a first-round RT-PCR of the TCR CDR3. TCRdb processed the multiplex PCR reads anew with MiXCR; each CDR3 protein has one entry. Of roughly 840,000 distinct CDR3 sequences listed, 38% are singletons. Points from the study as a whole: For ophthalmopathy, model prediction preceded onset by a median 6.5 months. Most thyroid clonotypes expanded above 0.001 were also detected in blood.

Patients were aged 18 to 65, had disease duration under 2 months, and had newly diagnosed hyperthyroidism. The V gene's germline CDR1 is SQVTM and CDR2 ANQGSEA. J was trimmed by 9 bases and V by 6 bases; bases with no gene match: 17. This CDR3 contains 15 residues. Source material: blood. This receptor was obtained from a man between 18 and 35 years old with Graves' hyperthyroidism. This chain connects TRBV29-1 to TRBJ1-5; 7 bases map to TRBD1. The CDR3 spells CSVAGGTGEWRPQHF. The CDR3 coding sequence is TGCAGCGTCGCGGGGGGTACAGGGGAATGGCGGCCCCAGCATTTT.